One and the same sample provided the 29 T cell receptor beta chains below, sequenced in a study of cytomegalovirus exposure and HLA in healthy donors. PCR used 60 Vbeta primers and 13 Jbeta primers. Produced via immunoSEQ multiplex PCR; TCRdb's table is partial and in-frame only. Among a few hundred thousand clones, roughly 83% were seen once, and the ten largest hold approximately 1.5%. The sequencing sample was made of PBMCs. Receptors originate from a girl aged 10 to 17 in good health and CMV-seronegative.

The chain carries TRBV30 and TRBJ2-3, with 10 bases matching TRBD2. With 2 bases clipped from V and 3 bases from J, the junction kept 5 bases outside the gene matches. CDR3 length: 15 residues. The germline V gene has CDR1 GTSNPN and CDR2 SVGIG (reference sequence). CDR3 bases: TGTGCCTGGAGTTTCGGGACTAGCGCTACAGATACGCAGTATTTT. It encodes CAWSFGTSATDTQYF.

This clone was observed a handful of times. The rearrangement joins TRBV2 to TRBJ1-3; D ambiguous. Germline assignment: CDR1 SNHLY and CDR2 FYNNEI. CDR3 length equals 17 residues. V lost 6 bases and J lost 0, with 18 bases in between. The CDR3 bases are TGTGCCAGCAGACAAAGCGGTATCAGGTTCTCTGGAAACACCATATATTTT. Residues: CASRQSGIRFSGNTIYF.

The V gene is TRBV28, the J gene TRBJ2-4; TRBD1 matches 7 bases. Germline values: CDR1 MDHEN, CDR2 SYDVKM. The trim removed 6 bases at V and 6 bases at J, leaving 5 bases unmatched. This CDR3 spans 13 amino acids. The CDR3 DNA reads TGTGCCAGCAGCCCAGGGGGAGCAAACATTCAGTACTTC. Amino acid sequence: CASSPGGANIQYF.

The genes are TRBV2 and TRBJ2-7; TRBD2 aligns across 10 bases. J lost 1 base, V lost 2 bases, and 11 bases had no gene match. The germline CDR1 and CDR2 sequences are SNHLY and FYNNEI. This CDR3 has 18 amino acids. CDR3 loop: CASSEPASGRPRSYEQYF. The CDR3 coding sequence is TGTGCCAGCAGTGAACCGGCTAGCGGGAGACCCCGTTCCTACGAGCAGTACTTC. Supplemented by reference TRBV2 and TRBJ2-7, the full variable domain reads EPEVTQTPSHQVTQMGQEVILRCVPISNHLYFYWYRQILGQKVEFLVSFYNNEISEKSEIFDDQFSVERPDGSNFTLKIRSTKLEDSAMYFCASSEPASGRPRSYEQYFGPGTRLTVT.

This rearrangement joins TRBV18 to TRBJ2-1; the D gene is possibly TRBD2 (6 bases). This CDR3 comprises 15 residues. Germline-derived CDR1 and CDR2 are KGHSH and LQKENI. Trimming pared 4 bases from V and 7 bases from J, leaving 17 bases between. As DNA, the CDR3 is TGTGCCAGCTCACGGTTAACGGGAGAATGGAATGAGCAGTTCTTC. Protein product: CASSRLTGEWNEQFF.

This rearrangement joins TRBV6-6 to TRBJ2-2; TRBD2 matches at 8 bases. The CDR3 is 15 amino acids. Germline assignment: CDR1 MNHNY and CDR2 SVGAGI (reference sequence). J gave up 6 bases and V 10 bases, and 13 bases lay outside the gene matches. This chain's CDR3 is CANSQGLGRPGELFF. In nucleotides, the CDR3 is TGTGCCAACTCCCAGGGACTAGGAAGACCCGGGGAGCTGTTTTTT.

The genes are TRBV7-9 and TRBJ2-2; D possibly corresponds to TRBD2 (5 bases). The CDR3 consists of 13 residues. Trimming stripped 5 bases from V and 7 bases from J, with 11 bases between. Per the germline V gene, CDR1 is SEHNR and CDR2 is FQNEAQ (reference sequence). The CDR3 nucleotides read TGTGCCAGCAGCCCCTATCGGGACGGGGAGCTGTTTTTT. Protein product: CASSPYRDGELFF. Combining the CDR3 with reference TRBV7-9 and TRBJ2-2 gives the whole variable domain DTGVSQNPRHKITKRGQNVTFRCDPISEHNRLYWYRQTLGQGPEFLTYFQNEAQLEKSRLLSDRFSAERPKGSFSTLEIQRTEQGDSAMYLCASSPYRDGELFFGEGSRLTVL.

J is TRBJ2-2 and V is TRBV5-1, with no clear D. The V gene lost 1 base and the J gene lost 7 bases, with 11 bases spanning the gap. This CDR3 region has 14 residues. CDR1 and CDR2 from the germline V gene are SGHRS and YFSETQ. The CDR3 bases are TGCGCCAGCAGCTTGAACCCTAGTGGCGGGGAGCTGTTTTTT. Translating it yields CASSLNPSGGELFF.

This clone has more than one count but fewer than ten. This sequence joins TRBV2 and TRBJ1-5; weak D call: TRBD1 (5 bases). The V gene lost 2 bases and the J gene lost 2 bases, with 7 bases spanning the gap. CDR3 length: 14 amino acids. Germline values: CDR1 SNHLY, CDR2 FYNNEI. CDR3 protein: CASSEMTGNQPQHF. The CDR3 bases are TGTGCCAGCAGTGAAATGACAGGCAATCAGCCCCAGCATTTT.

This clone was found a few times. V gene TRBV6-1 combines with J gene TRBJ1-5, with 7 bases matching TRBD1. CDR3 length equals 14 residues. V dropped 7 bases and J dropped 4; count of bases not matched to a gene: 7. Per germline, CDR1 MNHNS and CDR2 SASEGT. CDR3 region: CASKRGQENQPQHF. CDR3 DNA: TGTGCCAGCAAACGCGGACAGGAGAATCAGCCCCAGCATTTT.

This chain uses TRBV6-5 with TRBJ1-2; 7 bases fit TRBD1. CDR1 MNHEY and CDR2 SVGAGI come from the germline V gene. This CDR3 comprises 15 residues. J gave up 7 bases and V 5 bases, and 13 bases lay outside the gene matches. CDR3: CASSHGQGVVGGYTF. In DNA form, the CDR3 reads TGTGCCAGCAGTCACGGTCAGGGGGTGGTCGGTGGCTACACCTTC.

This clone appeared a few times. The chain carries TRBV5-1 and TRBJ1-3; D gene ambiguous. The germline gives CDR1 SGHRS, CDR2 YFSETQ. CDR3 length: 14 residues. Trimming took off 1 base at V and 7 bases at J, with 12 bases between the two ends. CDR3 in DNA: TGCGCCAGCAGCTTGTTCACCACTCGCAACACCATATATTTT. Its translation: CASSLFTTRNTIYF. Variable domain in full (rest from reference TRBV5-1 and TRBJ1-3): KAGVTQTPRYLIKTRGQQVTLSCSPISGHRSVSWYQQTPGQGLQFLFEYFSETQRNKGNFPGRFSGRQFSNSRSEMNVSTLELGDSALYLCASSLFTTRNTIYFGEGSWLTVV.

The genes are TRBV28 and TRBJ1-6, with D unresolved. V was clipped by 2 bases and J by 10 bases, with 12 bases between them. Germline V gene sequence: CDR1 MDHEN, CDR2 SYDVKM. The CDR3 runs to 14 residues. In nucleotides, the CDR3 is TGTGCCAGCAGTTTACAGTTGATTTACTCACCCCTCCACTTT. This encodes CASSLQLIYSPLHF.

This clone has only a few counts. This rearrangement joins TRBV18 to TRBJ2-7; TRBD2 is a possible D gene (5 bases). The CDR3 consists of 13 residues. Trimming took off 6 bases at V and 1 base at J, with 10 bases between the two ends. Germline CDR1 KGHSH, CDR2 LQKENI. CDR3 amino acids: CASSSLASYEQYF. CDR3 DNA: TGTGCCAGCTCGTCCCTAGCATCCTACGAGCAGTACTTC.

This chain joins TRBV4-2 and TRBJ2-4; 7 nucleotides align to TRBD1. Per the germline V gene, CDR1 is LGHNA and CDR2 is YNFKEQ. V shed 2 bases, J shed 0 bases, and the junction held 16 bases outside the gene matches. The CDR3 is 20 amino acids. CDR3 loop: CASSQTIFRDSYLAKNIQYF. The DNA for the CDR3 is TGTGCCAGCAGCCAAACCATTTTCCGGGACAGTTATTTAGCCAAAAACATTCAGTACTTC.

The CDR3 sequence is CASSQDLPVGGRLNEQFF. Here the CDR3 DNA reads TGCGCCAGCAGCCAAGACCTACCGGTGGGGGGGCGGTTGAATGAGCAGTTCTTC. The chain employs TRBV4-1 and TRBJ2-1; tentative D call: TRBD2 (7 bases). The V end lost 0 bases, the J end lost 7 bases, and 22 bases lay between the germline ends. CDR1 is MGHRA and CDR2 is YSYEKL in the germline V gene. The CDR3 loop spans 18 amino acids.

This clone occurred a few times. The CDR3 region is CASRQTGYEQYF. Here the CDR3 DNA reads TGTGCCAGCAGACAGACAGGCTACGAGCAGTACTTC. The rearrangement uses TRBV28 and TRBJ2-7; TRBD1 might be the D (6 bases). Germline V gene sequence: CDR1 MDHEN, CDR2 SYDVKM. This CDR3 region has 12 residues. Trimming shortened V by 6 bases and J by 3 bases, and 9 bases separated the two germline ends. Combining the CDR3 with reference TRBV28 and TRBJ2-7 gives the whole variable domain DVKVTQSSRYLVKRTGEKVFLECVQDMDHENMFWYRQDPGLGLRLIYFSYDVKMKEKGDIPEGYSVSREKKERFSLILESASTNQTSMYLCASRQTGYEQYFGPGTRLTVT.

The gene calls are TRBV5-4 and TRBJ2-2, with 10 bases that match TRBD2. Germline V gene data show CDR1 as SGHNT and CDR2 as YYREEE (reference sequence). V was pared by 3 bases and J by 4 bases, with 3 bases of the junction left unmatched. This CDR3 contains 15 residues. Here the CDR3 DNA reads TGTGCCAGCAGCTCTAGCGGGAGTCGCACCGGGGAGCTGTTTTTT. Residues: CASSSSGSRTGELFF.

This chain connects TRBV6-1 to TRBJ1-6; TRBD1 is a possible D gene (5 bases). The V gene's germline CDR1 is MNHNS and CDR2 SASEGT. This CDR3 spans 16 amino acids. Trimming left V 0 bases short and J 4 bases short, with 10 bases between. The CDR3 is CASSEAIREYNSPLHF. The CDR3 DNA sequence: TGTGCCAGCAGTGAAGCGATCAGGGAATATAATTCACCCCTCCACTTT.

This sequence joins TRBV14 and TRBJ2-1; 7 nucleotides agree with TRBD1. V lost 0 bases and J lost 6; bases outside the gene matches: 2. This CDR3 has 14 amino acids. The germline CDR1 and CDR2 sequences are SGHDN and FVKESK. CDR3 sequence: CASSQDRQGNEQFF. In nucleotides, the CDR3 is TGTGCCAGCAGCCAAGACCGACAGGGCAATGAGCAGTTCTTC.

There are a few counts of this clone. The chain employs TRBV7-9 and TRBJ2-7, with 7 bases lining up with TRBD1. CDR1 is SEHNR and CDR2 is FQNEAQ in the germline V gene (reference sequence). V shed 5 bases and J 4 bases; nucleotides not matched to a gene: 14. The CDR3 covers 16 residues. Here the CDR3 reads CASSALQGKGGYEQYF. The DNA for the CDR3 is TGTGCCAGCAGCGCCCTACAGGGGAAAGGGGGATACGAGCAGTACTTC. The full variable domain, its missing parts supplied by reference TRBV7-9 and TRBJ2-7, is DTGVSQNPRHKITKRGQNVTFRCDPISEHNRLYWYRQTLGQGPEFLTYFQNEAQLEKSRLLSDRFSAERPKGSFSTLEIQRTEQGDSAMYLCASSALQGKGGYEQYFGPGTRLTVT.

This clone was seen only once. The rearrangement joins TRBV7-9 to TRBJ2-3; D is possibly TRBD1 (5 bases). With 6 bases removed from V and 1 base from J, the gap between germline ends came to 17 bases. The CDR3 runs to 16 residues. Germline CDR1 reads SEHNR; CDR2 reads FQNEAQ (reference sequence). This chain's CDR3 is CASRYPRVWGTDTQYF. The CDR3 DNA follows: TGTGCCAGCAGGTATCCCAGGGTGTGGGGCACAGATACGCAGTATTTT.

The rearrangement uses TRBV6-5 and TRBJ1-2; 7 positions agree with TRBD1. The junction had 6 bases not matched to a gene; V was cut back by 8 bases and J by 0 bases. This CDR3 comprises 14 residues. Germline CDR1 is MNHEY and CDR2 is SVGAGI. The CDR3 reads CASGGQAPNYGYTF. The CDR3 region has the DNA TGTGCCAGCGGAGGACAGGCTCCTAACTATGGCTACACCTTC.

This sequence joins TRBV5-6 and TRBJ2-7; tentative D call: TRBD2 (5 bases). Trimming removed 5 bases at V and 0 bases at J, with 12 bases between. The CDR3 consists of 14 residues. The germline V gene has CDR1 SGHDT and CDR2 YYEEEE. The CDR3, as DNA: TGTGCCAGCAGGAGGGTCGGCAGCTCCTACGAGCAGTACTTC. Translating it yields CASRRVGSSYEQYF.

V and J are TRBV10-3 and TRBJ2-7; 8 nucleotides agree with TRBD2. Germline assignment: CDR1 ENHRY and CDR2 SYGVKD. J gave up 1 base and V 0 bases, and 20 bases lay outside the gene matches. CDR3 length: 21 amino acids. CDR3 nucleotides: TGTGCCATCAGTGAGTCTGGTGTTGCTTGGCTAGCGGGCTTCTTTTCCTACGAGCAGTACTTC. It specifies CAISESGVAWLAGFFSYEQYF.

The chain carries TRBV9 and TRBJ2-1; unclear D gene. The CDR3 sequence is 14 residues long. V was shortened by 4 bases and J by 0 bases, with 8 bases between the two germline ends. Germline V gene sequence: CDR1 SGDLS, CDR2 YYNGEE. This CDR3 is CASSPMSSYNEQFF. The CDR3 DNA reads as TGTGCCAGCAGCCCGATGAGCTCCTACAATGAGCAGTTCTTC.

This clone was observed a handful of times. The chain carries TRBV15 and TRBJ2-7, with D perhaps TRBD1 (7 bases). This CDR3 spans 16 amino acids. Trimming shortened V by 5 bases and J by 3 bases, and 20 bases separated the two germline ends. In germline, CDR1 is LNHNV, CDR2 YYDKDF (reference sequence). CDR3 DNA: TGTGCCACCAGCCAAGGGGGGCAGGGGGATTTCTACGAGCAGTACTTC. Protein: CATSQGGQGDFYEQYF.

Here the CDR3 reads CASSMDGQGTEAFF. As DNA, the CDR3 is TGTGCCAGCAGTATGGACGGACAAGGGACTGAAGCTTTCTTT. The rearrangement joins TRBV6-1 to TRBJ1-1; possible D gene TRBD1, 5 bases. The CDR3 is 14 residues long. Germline V gene data show CDR1 as MNHNS and CDR2 as SASEGT. With 5 bases removed from V and 5 bases from J, the gap between germline ends came to 15 bases.

The chain recombines TRBV2 with TRBJ1-4; a possible D gene is TRBD1 (6 bases). The CDR3 covers 15 residues. Germline-derived CDR1 and CDR2 are SNHLY and FYNNEI. Trimming removed 6 bases at V and 3 bases at J, with 14 bases between. Here the CDR3 reads CASRRGGGPNEKLFF. Here the CDR3 DNA reads TGTGCCAGCAGGAGAGGGGGGGGGCCTAATGAAAAACTGTTTTTT.